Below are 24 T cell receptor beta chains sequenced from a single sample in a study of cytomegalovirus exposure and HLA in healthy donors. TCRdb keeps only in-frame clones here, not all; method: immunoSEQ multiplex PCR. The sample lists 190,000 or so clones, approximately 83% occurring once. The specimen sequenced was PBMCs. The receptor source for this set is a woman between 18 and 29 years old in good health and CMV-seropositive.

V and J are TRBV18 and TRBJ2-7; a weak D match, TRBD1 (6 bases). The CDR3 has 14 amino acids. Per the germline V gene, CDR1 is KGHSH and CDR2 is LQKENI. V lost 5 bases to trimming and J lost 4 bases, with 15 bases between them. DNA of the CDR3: TGTGCCAGCTCAGACATCGGGACAAATTACGAGCAGTACTTC. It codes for CASSDIGTNYEQYF. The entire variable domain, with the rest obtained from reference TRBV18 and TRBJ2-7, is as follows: NAGVMQNPRHLVRRRGQEARLRCSPMKGHSHVYWYRQLPEEGLKFMVYLQKENIIDESGMPKERFSAEFPKEGPSILRIQQVVRGDSAAYFCASSDIGTNYEQYFGPGTRLTVT.

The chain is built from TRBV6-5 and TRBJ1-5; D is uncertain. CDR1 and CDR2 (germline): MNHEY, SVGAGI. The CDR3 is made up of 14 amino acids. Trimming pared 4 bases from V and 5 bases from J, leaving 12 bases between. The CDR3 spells CASSSRGGYQPQHF. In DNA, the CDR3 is TGTGCCAGCAGTTCTCGGGGTGGCTATCAGCCCCAGCATTTT.

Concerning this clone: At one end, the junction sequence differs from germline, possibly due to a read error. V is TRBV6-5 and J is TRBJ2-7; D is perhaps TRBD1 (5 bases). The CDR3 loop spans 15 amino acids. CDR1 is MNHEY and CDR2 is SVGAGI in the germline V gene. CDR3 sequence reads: CASSYLGRASDEQYF. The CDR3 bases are TGTGCCAGCAGTTACCTAGGCAGGGCCTCCGACGAGCAGTACTTC.

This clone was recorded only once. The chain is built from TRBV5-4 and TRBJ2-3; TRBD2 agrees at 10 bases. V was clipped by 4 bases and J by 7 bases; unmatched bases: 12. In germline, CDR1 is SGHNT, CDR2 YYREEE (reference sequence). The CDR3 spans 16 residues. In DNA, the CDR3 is TGTGCCAGCAGCCATTCAGCGGGGGGGAACATGCATACGCAGTATTTT. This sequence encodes CASSHSAGGNMHTQYF.

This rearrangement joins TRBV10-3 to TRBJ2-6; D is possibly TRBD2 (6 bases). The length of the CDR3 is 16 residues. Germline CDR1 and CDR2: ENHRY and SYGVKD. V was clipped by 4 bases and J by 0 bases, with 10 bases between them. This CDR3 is CAISGRGSSGANVLTF. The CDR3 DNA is TGTGCCATCAGTGGGAGGGGAAGCTCTGGGGCCAACGTCCTGACTTTC.

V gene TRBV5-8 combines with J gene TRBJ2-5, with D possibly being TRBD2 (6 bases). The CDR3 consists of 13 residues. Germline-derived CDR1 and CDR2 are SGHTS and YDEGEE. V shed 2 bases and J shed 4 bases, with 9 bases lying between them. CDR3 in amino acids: CASSFTSRETQYF. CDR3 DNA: TGTGCCAGCAGCTTCACTAGCAGAGAGACCCAGTACTTC.

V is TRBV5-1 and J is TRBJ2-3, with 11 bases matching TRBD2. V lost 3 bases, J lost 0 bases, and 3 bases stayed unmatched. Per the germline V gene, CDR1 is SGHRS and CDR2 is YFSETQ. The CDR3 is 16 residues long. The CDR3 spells CASSYWTSGSTDTQYF. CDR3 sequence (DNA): TGCGCCAGCAGCTACTGGACTAGCGGGAGCACAGATACGCAGTATTTT.

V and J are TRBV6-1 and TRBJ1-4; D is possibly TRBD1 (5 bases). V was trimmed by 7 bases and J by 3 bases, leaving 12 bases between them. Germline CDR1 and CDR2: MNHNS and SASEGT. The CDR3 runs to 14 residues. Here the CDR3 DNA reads TGTGCCAGCAAGGAGGGGCTACCTAATGAAAAACTGTTTTTT. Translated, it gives CASKEGLPNEKLFF.

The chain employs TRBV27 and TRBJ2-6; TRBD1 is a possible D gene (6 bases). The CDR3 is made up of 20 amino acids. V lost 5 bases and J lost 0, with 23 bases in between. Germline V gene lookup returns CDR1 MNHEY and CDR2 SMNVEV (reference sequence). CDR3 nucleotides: TGTGCCAGCAGTCCGGTCCTAGGGGGTGCAATAAACTCTGGGGCCAACGTCCTGACTTTC. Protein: CASSPVLGGAINSGANVLTF.

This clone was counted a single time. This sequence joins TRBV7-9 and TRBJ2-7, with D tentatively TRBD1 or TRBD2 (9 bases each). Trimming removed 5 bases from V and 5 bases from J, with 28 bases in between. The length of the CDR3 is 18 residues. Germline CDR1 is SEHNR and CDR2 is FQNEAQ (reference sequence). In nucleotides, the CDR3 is TGTGCCAGCAGCGCCCGGGACAGGGCTAGCGGGGACCCCAACGAGCAGTACTTC. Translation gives CASSARDRASGDPNEQYF.

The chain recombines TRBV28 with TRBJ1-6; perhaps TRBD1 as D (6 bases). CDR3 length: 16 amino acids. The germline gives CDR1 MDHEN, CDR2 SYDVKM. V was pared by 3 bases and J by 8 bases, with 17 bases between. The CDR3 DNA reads TGTGCCAGCAGTTTTAGGGCAGGGGCGCGTGATTCACCCCTCCACTTT. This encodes CASSFRAGARDSPLHF.

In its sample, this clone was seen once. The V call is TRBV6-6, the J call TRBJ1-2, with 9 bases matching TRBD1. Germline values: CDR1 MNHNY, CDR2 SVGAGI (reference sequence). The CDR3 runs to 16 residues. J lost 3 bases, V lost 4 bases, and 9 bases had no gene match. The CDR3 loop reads CASSSNGQGTDYGYTF. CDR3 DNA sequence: TGTGCCAGCAGTTCCAACGGACAGGGGACTGACTATGGCTACACCTTC.

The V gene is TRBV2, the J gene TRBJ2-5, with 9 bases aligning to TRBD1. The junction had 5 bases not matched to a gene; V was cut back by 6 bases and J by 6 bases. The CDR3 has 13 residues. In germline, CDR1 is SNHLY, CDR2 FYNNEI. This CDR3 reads CASRQGAGKTQYF. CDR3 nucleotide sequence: TGTGCCAGCAGACAGGGGGCCGGAAAGACCCAGTACTTC.

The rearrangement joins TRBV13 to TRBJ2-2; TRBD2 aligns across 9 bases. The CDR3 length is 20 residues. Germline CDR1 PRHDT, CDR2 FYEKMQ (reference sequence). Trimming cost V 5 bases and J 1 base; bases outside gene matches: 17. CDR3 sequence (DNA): TGTGCCAGCAGCGAGAGCACAAATAGCGGGGGAGAATTGAACACCGGGGAGCTGTTTTTT. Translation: CASSESTNSGGELNTGELFF.

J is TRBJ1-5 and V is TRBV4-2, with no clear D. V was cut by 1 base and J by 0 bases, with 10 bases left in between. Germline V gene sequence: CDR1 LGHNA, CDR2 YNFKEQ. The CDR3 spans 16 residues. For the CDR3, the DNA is TGTGCCAGCAGCCAAGGTGCGGGGAATAGCAATCAGCCCCAGCATTTT. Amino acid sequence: CASSQGAGNSNQPQHF.

CDR3 loop: CASWGGHGISNEQFF. The CDR3, as DNA: TGTGCCAGCTGGGGGGGGCACGGAATCTCCAATGAGCAGTTCTTC. J is TRBJ2-1 and V is TRBV7-8; tentative D call: TRBD2 (7 bases). The V end was cut by 8 bases, the J end by 6 bases, with 20 bases between. The CDR3 contains 15 residues. Germline V lookup: CDR1 SGHVS, CDR2 FQNEAQ.

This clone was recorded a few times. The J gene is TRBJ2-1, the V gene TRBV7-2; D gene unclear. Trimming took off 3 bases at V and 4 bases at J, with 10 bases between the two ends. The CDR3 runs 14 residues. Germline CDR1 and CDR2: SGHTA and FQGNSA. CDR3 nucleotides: TGTGCCAGCAGCTTCCTACAGAGTTACAATGAGCAGTTCTTC. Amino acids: CASSFLQSYNEQFF.

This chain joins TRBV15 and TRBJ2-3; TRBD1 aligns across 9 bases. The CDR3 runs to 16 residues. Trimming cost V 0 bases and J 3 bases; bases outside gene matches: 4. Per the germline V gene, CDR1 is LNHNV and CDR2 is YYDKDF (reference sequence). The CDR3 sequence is CATSRDPGTGTDTQYF. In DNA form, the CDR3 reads TGTGCCACCAGCAGAGATCCAGGGACAGGGACAGATACGCAGTATTTT.

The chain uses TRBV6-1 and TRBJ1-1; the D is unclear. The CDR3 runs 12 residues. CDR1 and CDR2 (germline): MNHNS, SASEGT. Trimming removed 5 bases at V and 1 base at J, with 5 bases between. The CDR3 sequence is CASSSQNTEAFF. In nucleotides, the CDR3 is TGTGCCAGCAGTTCCCAGAACACTGAAGCTTTCTTT.

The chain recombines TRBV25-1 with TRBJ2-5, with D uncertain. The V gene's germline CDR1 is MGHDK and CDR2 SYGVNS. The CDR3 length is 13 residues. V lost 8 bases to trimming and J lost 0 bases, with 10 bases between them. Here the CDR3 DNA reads TGTGCCAGCGGTACAGTAGACCAAGAGACCCAGTACTTC. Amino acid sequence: CASGTVDQETQYF. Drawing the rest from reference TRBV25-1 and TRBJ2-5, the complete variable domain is EADIYQTPRYLVIGTGKKITLECSQTMGHDKMYWYQQDPGMELHLIHYSYGVNSTEKGDLSSESTVSRIRTEHFPLTLESARPSHTSQYLCASGTVDQETQYFGPGTRLLVL.

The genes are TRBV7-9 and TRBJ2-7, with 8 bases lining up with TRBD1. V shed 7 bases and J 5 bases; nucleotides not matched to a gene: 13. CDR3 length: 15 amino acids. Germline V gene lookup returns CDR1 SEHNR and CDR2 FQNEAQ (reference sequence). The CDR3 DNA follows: TGTGCCAGCACCACAGGGGCAGGGGGCAAGGACGAGCAGTACTTC. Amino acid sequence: CASTTGAGGKDEQYF.

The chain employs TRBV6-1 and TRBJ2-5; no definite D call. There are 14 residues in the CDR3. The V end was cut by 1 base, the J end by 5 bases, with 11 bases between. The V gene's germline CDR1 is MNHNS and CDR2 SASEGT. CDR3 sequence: CASSEGRLRETQYF. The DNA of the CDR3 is TGTGCCAGCAGTGAAGGCAGGCTTCGGGAGACCCAGTACTTC.

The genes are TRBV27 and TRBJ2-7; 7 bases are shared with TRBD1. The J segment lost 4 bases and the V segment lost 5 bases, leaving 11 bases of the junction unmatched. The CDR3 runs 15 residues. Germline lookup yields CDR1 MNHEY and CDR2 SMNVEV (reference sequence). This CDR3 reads CASSRPDRVGYEQYF. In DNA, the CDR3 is TGTGCCAGCAGTCGACCCGACAGGGTAGGGTACGAGCAGTACTTC.

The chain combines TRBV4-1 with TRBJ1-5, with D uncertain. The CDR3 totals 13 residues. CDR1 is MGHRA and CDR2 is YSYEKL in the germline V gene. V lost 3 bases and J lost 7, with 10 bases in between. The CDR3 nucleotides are TGCGCCAGCAGCCACCCCTCCGGGCAGCCCCAGCATTTT. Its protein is CASSHPSGQPQHF.